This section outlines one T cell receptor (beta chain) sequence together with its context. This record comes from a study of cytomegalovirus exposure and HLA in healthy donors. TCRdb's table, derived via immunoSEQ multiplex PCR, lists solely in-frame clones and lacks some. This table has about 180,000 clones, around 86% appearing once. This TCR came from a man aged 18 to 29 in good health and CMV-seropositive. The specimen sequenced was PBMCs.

CDR3 loop: CASRKGVYEQYF. CDR3 DNA sequence: TGTGCCAGCAGGAAAGGGGTCTACGAGCAGTACTTC. The V gene is TRBV11-2, the J gene TRBJ2-7; D possibly corresponds to TRBD1 (5 bases). The V gene lost 6 bases and the J gene lost 3 bases, with 9 bases spanning the gap. The CDR3 has 12 amino acids. In germline, CDR1 is SGHAT, CDR2 FQNNGV.